This TCR beta chain was observed in a study of T-cell reconstitution after alpha-beta-depleted transplantation in children (dated by TCRdb to 2016 to 2017). Turning to the overall study: The study quantitatively tracked T-cell immune reconstitution after TCRalphabeta/CD19-depleted allogeneic hematopoietic cell transplantation in children using TCR repertoire profiling.

The library was prepared using PCR. The sequencing machine was an Illumina HiSeq 2500. Molecular barcoding was employed in the preparation of TCR libraries, with unique molecular identifiers being used to normalize TCRbeta repertoire quantification. In TCRdb, the public reads were trimmed at Q25 with fastp and aligned with MiXCR, with productive beta chains retained. Rows with a matching CDR3 protein are joined into one entry that keeps the most common DNA and genes. The sample table shows fewer than 400,000 distinct CDR3 sequences, and roughly 20% are seen once. Together, the top ten hold about 3.8% of the sample. From V the trimming removes 3 bases and from J it removes 6 bases, while the gene matches leave 6 bases of the junction unaccounted for. The CDR3 runs 14 amino acids, cysteine and phenylalanine included. This entry keeps only the CDR3 DNA: 42 bases, framed from base 1. From a lookup of the germline V gene, CDR1 and CDR2 are MDHEN and SYDVKM.

This clonotype came up a few times. No antigen is known for it. Base qualities are not recorded, but no much larger clone differs from it by a single base. This sequence originates from a human donor who donated a stem cell graft to a child with acute myeloid leukemia. Recombination joined TRBV28 with TRBJ2-3, and TRBD1 matches 7 of the central bases. Sequenced material: PBMCs from the stem cell graft donor, taken from the stem cell graft. The CDR3 reads as follows: CASSFTGEKDTQYF. The DNA is as follows: TGTGCCAGCAGTTTTACAGGGGAGAAGGATACGCAGTATTTT. Where the CDR3 stops, the reference TRBV28 and TRBJ2-3 genes take over; the full variable domain is DVKVTQSSRYLVKRTGEKVFLECVQDMDHENMFWYRQDPGLGLRLIYFSYDVKMKEKGDIPEGYSVSREKKERFSLILESASTNQTSMYLCASSFTGEKDTQYFGPGTRLTVL.